The rows below give T cell receptor beta chains drawn from one sample of a study of blood T cell repertoires in COVID-19. Using immunoSEQ multiplex PCR, the repertoire was profiled, and TCRdb retains in-frame clones only, with some absent. Of 100,000 to 150,000 clones in the sample, approximately 90% are singletons; the top ten hold more than 15%. The specimen sequenced was peripheral blood. The receptors here all came from a man in his fifties with active or convalescent COVID-19. The CDR3 runs from the conserved cysteine through the conserved F or W. The order of the fields is D gene, clone size, V gene, J gene, CDR3 DNA, CDR3 protein. A D gene is named only where the DNA matches it firmly. Some rows mark clone size as missing; the rest say once, few, many or name a class of expanded clone.

TRBD2	.	TRBV28	TRBJ2-1	TGTGCCAGCAGTATTCCTATAGCGGGAGTTGACAATGAGCAGTTCTTC	CASSIPIAGVDNEQFF
TRBD2	.	TRBV6-4	TRBJ2-1	TGTGCCAGCAGTGACGGGACTAGTGGGGCCAATGAGCAGTTCTTC	CASSDGTSGANEQFF
.	few	TRBV14	TRBJ1-2	TGTGCCAGCAGCCAAGATCAGGGGTCCGGCTACACCTTC	CASSQDQGSGYTF
TRBD1	few	TRBV19	TRBJ2-7	TGTGCCAGTAGTATTTCCGAACAGGGGGCCCTCTACGAGCAGTACTTC	CASSISEQGALYEQYF
TRBD2	.	TRBV10-2	TRBJ2-3	TGCGCCAGCAGTGAGGGAACGGGGGGGCCGGTTAGCACAGATACGCAGTATTTT	CASSEGTGGPVSTDTQYF
.	.	TRBV5-4	TRBJ1-3	TGTGCCAGCAGCTCTACGGGAAACACCATATATTTT	CASSSTGNTIYF
TRBD1	.	TRBV5-1	TRBJ2-1	TGCGCCAGCAGCTTGATCGGGACAGGGGTCCCCAATGAGCAGTTCTTC	CASSLIGTGVPNEQFF
.	.	TRBV19	TRBJ2-5	TGTGCCAGTAGTATAAGCGGGTCCCAGGAGACCCAGTACTTC	CASSISGSQETQYF
.	.	TRBV3-1/TRBV3-2	TRBJ2-7	TGTGCCAGCAGCCCCCAACTAGTCTCCTACGAGCAGTACTTC	CASSPQLVSYEQYF
.	.	TRBV11-2	TRBJ2-5	TGTGCCAGCAGCTTAGGAGGCGGGCGGGGAGAGACCCAGTACTTC	CASSLGGGRGETQYF
TRBD1	.	TRBV28	TRBJ1-3	TGTGCCAGCAGTTGGGACAGCTCTGGAAACACCATATATTTT	CASSWDSSGNTIYF
TRBD1	once	TRBV2	TRBJ1-5	TGTGCCAGCAGACCCAACAGGGGGGCGGGCAATCAGCCCCAGCATTTT	CASRPNRGAGNQPQHF
.	.	TRBV6-5	TRBJ2-1	TGTGCCAGCGGCCGGGGATCTCGGCAACACAATGAGCAGTTCTTC	CASGRGSRQHNEQFF
.	.	TRBV6-2/TRBV6-3	TRBJ1-5	TGTGCCAGCAGTTACGACAGTTATCAGCCCCAGCATTTT	CASSYDSYQPQHF
.	.	TRBV7-2	TRBJ1-3	TGTGCCAGCAGCCTATCCCAGGGATCTGGTGGAAACACCATATATTTT	CASSLSQGSGGNTIYF
TRBD1	.	TRBV19	TRBJ1-2	TGTGCCAGTACCGAACAGGGGGCGCGGGTCTATGGCTACACCTTC	CASTEQGARVYGYTF
.	.	TRBV18	TRBJ2-5	TGTGCCAGCTCACCCACAGGCCTAGAGACCCAGTACTTC	CASSPTGLETQYF
.	.	TRBV4-2	TRBJ1-6	TGTGCCAGCAGCCAAGAGGGAGATTCACCCCTCCACTTT	CASSQEGDSPLHF
.	.	TRBV6-6	TRBJ2-3	TGTGCCAGCAGTTACTCCTTGGATACGCAGTATTTT	CASSYSLDTQYF
TRBD1	once	TRBV11-2	TRBJ2-1	TGTGCCAGCAGCTCGCCGACAGGGGGCTACAATGAGCAGTTCTTC	CASSSPTGGYNEQFF
TRBD1	.	TRBV6-2/TRBV6-3	TRBJ2-5	TGTGCCAGCAGCCGAAGGGGACAGGGGCGGGAGACCCAGTACTTC	CASSRRGQGRETQYF
.	.	TRBV15	TRBJ1-3	TGTGCCACCAGCAGAGATGGCGGCGGCTCTGGAAACACCATATATTTT	CATSRDGGGSGNTIYF
.	.	TRBV6-6	TRBJ2-4	TGTGCCAGCAGTCCGGGACGGGGGACTCTAGTCAAAAACATTCAGTACTTC	CASSPGRGTLVKNIQYF
TRBD1	.	TRBV28	TRBJ1-5	TGTGCCAGCAGTTTTAACCGGGACAGATATCAGCCCCAGCATTTT	CASSFNRDRYQPQHF
TRBD1	.	TRBV19	TRBJ1-5	TGTGCCAGTAGTGGACAGGCCGCTCAGCCCCAGCATTTT	CASSGQAAQPQHF
TRBD1	.	TRBV6-2/TRBV6-3	TRBJ1-5	TGTGCCAGCAGTCCCCCCAGGGGGTGGAATCAGCCCCAGCATTTT	CASSPPRGWNQPQHF
TRBD1	.	TRBV24-1	TRBJ2-2	TGTGCCACCAGCGGACAGGGGTACACCGGGGAGCTGTTTTTT	CATSGQGYTGELFF
.	.	TRBV6-6	TRBJ1-5	TGTGCCAGCAGTTATAAAGGGGCGAGCAATCAGCCCCAGCATTTT	CASSYKGASNQPQHF
TRBD1	.	TRBV11-3	TRBJ1-1	TGTGCCAGCAGCCCCGGGACAGGGACCCTCGACACTGAAGCTTTCTTT	CASSPGTGTLDTEAFF
TRBD2	.	TRBV4-2	TRBJ2-7	TGTGCCAGCAGCCCCTGGGGGGGGTACGAGCAGTACTTC	CASSPWGGYEQYF
TRBD2	once	TRBV5-1	TRBJ2-2	TGCGCCAGCAGCTTGGGTAGCGGGGGATCGAACACCGGGGAGCTGTTTTTT	CASSLGSGGSNTGELFF
TRBD1	.	TRBV6-5	TRBJ1-1	TGTGCCAGCAGTTACTCTGGGACAGGTCATACTGAAGCTTTCTTT	CASSYSGTGHTEAFF
.	.	TRBV6-5	TRBJ1-2	TGTGCCAGCAGTACGGCAGGGGAACTGGCTGGCTACACCTTC	CASSTAGELAGYTF
TRBD2	few	TRBV19	TRBJ2-2	TGTGCCAGTAGTATACTAGGGACTAGCGGCGGGACCGGGGAGCTGTTTTTT	CASSILGTSGGTGELFF
.	.	TRBV11-2	TRBJ1-1	TGTGCCAGCAGCTTAACGGGCACTGAAGCTTTCTTT	CASSLTGTEAFF
TRBD2	.	TRBV5-4	TRBJ2-3	TGTGCCAGCAGCGTTGGGACTAGCGGGAGTAATGCAGATACGCAGTATTTT	CASSVGTSGSNADTQYF
.	.	TRBV5-1	TRBJ2-1	TGCGCCAGCACCCTTACCGAGGGGGTTTACAATGAGCAGTTCTTC	CASTLTEGVYNEQFF
.	.	TRBV30	TRBJ2-1	TGTGCCTGGAGGGGCGACAGTAAGTTAGAGGAGTTCTTC	CAWRGDSKLEEFF
TRBD1	many	TRBV18	TRBJ1-3	TGTGCCAGCTCACAGACCGGGACAGGGGATGGAAACACCATATATTTT	CASSQTGTGDGNTIYF
.	once	TRBV2	TRBJ1-1	TGTGCCAGCAGTGAAGCGGAAAGCGCTGAAGCTTTCTTT	CASSEAESAEAFF
.	.	TRBV28	TRBJ1-5	TGTGCCAGCAGTTTCATCAGGGGCTTAGATCAGCCCCAGCATTTT	CASSFIRGLDQPQHF
TRBD1	.	TRBV5-1	TRBJ1-1	TGCGCCAGCAGCATCGGGACAGATGAAGCTTTCTTT	CASSIGTDEAFF
TRBD1	.	TRBV6-2/TRBV6-3	TRBJ2-3	TGTGCCAGCAGTTACCTCGGGACAGGGCGTTCGGAAGATACGCAGTATTTT	CASSYLGTGRSEDTQYF